The entry below describes one TCR beta chain. The antigen is undetermined. These data originate in a study of T cell repertoires in cytomegalovirus infection. The J segment lost 3 bases and the V segment lost 4 bases, leaving 3 bases of the junction unmatched. CDR3 size: 14 residues. The germline V gene encodes CDR1 SEHNR and CDR2 FQNEAQ (reference sequence). TCRdb reprocessed the reads via MiXCR and lists one record per CDR3 protein. The sample contains about 890,000 distinct CDR3 sequences, roughly a third of which appear only once. The V and J genes are TRBV7-9 and TRBJ2-1, with 7 bases lining up with TRBD1. The sequence derives from a human donor in good health (CMV status not recorded). Some clones in this sample may be carry-over from other donors' samples. The input for sequencing was cultured CD8+ T cells from PBMCs, taken from culture after CMV antigen stimulation. The CDR3 coding sequence is TGTGCCAGCAGCTCTCGACAGGGCTACAATGAGCAGTTCTTC. Its translation is CASSSRQGYNEQFF.